The 29 T cell receptor beta chains below come from one sample, sequenced in a study of response to subunit inactivated influenza vaccine. TCRdb re-called the RT-PCR reads through MiXCR, storing one row per CDR3 protein. The table shows roughly 700,000 distinct CDR3 sequences, with 15% to 17% occurring only once. The sequenced sample was PBMCs from blood, obtained roughly 13 days after vaccination. Every receptor here comes from a man aged 50 or older who received an inactivated influenza vaccine.

This clonotype was seen a few times. The CDR3 spells CASSRGGDQPQHF. CDR3 DNA sequence: TGTGCCAGCAGCCGAGGGGGGGACCAGCCCCAGCATTTT. This chain links TRBV7-2 with TRBJ1-5; D possibly corresponds to TRBD1 (6 bases). The CDR3 length is 13 residues. V shed 5 bases and J shed 7 bases, with 12 bases lying between them. Germline-derived CDR1 and CDR2 are SGHTA and FQGNSA.

CDR3: CASSTSWAEQFF. Written as DNA, the CDR3 is TGTGCCAGCAGCACTTCCTGGGCTGAGCAGTTCTTC. V usage is TRBV11-2 and J usage is TRBJ2-1; the D is unclear. Germline V gene data show CDR1 as SGHAT and CDR2 as FQNNGV. V shed 5 bases and J shed 9 bases, with 11 bases lying between them. The CDR3 covers 12 residues.

The rearrangement joins TRBV20-1 to TRBJ2-3; TRBD1 agrees at 12 bases. The CDR3 extends over 14 amino acids. V lost 5 bases, J lost 8 bases, and 8 bases stayed unmatched. Germline CDR1 DFQATT, CDR2 SNEGSKA (reference sequence). The CDR3 DNA reads TGCAGTGCTGTACCGGGACAGGGGGCTGGTACGCAGTATTTT. Translating gives CSAVPGQGAGTQYF.

This clonotype was counted many times. The chain is built from TRBV5-6 and TRBJ2-1; D is tentatively TRBD1 or TRBD2 (5 bases each). Germline lookup yields CDR1 SGHDT and CDR2 YYEEEE. Trimming shortened V by 6 bases and J by 9 bases, and 16 bases separated the two germline ends. The CDR3 extends over 13 amino acids. CDR3 sequence: CASNPLMRGEQFF. The CDR3 bases are TGTGCCAGCAACCCCCTTATGAGGGGTGAGCAGTTCTTC.

This clonotype was observed a handful of times. The CDR3 reads CAIASGTGGSQPQHF. The CDR3 DNA reads TGTGCCATCGCGTCCGGAACAGGGGGCAGTCAGCCCCAGCATTTT. The chain carries TRBV10-3 and TRBJ1-5; 9 bases are a match to TRBD1. Germline CDR1 ENHRY, CDR2 SYGVKD. Unmatched junction bases numbered 11, after V lost 8 bases and J lost 6 bases. This CDR3 comprises 15 residues.

This clonotype appeared a few times. This chain uses TRBV5-1 with TRBJ1-2; perhaps TRBD1 as D (5 bases). Germline CDR1 is SGHRS and CDR2 is YFSETQ. This CDR3 is built from 13 residues. The V gene lost 0 bases and the J gene lost 6 bases, with 9 bases spanning the gap. The CDR3 region is CASSLEGTNGYTF. CDR3 sequence (DNA): TGCGCCAGCAGCTTGGAAGGGACTAATGGCTACACCTTC.

Ten or more counts support this clonotype. This CDR3 is CSGGQGSSYTF. CDR3 in DNA: TGCAGCGGGGGTCAGGGAAGTAGCTACACCTTC. The chain couples TRBV29-1 to TRBJ1-2; TRBD1 might be the D (5 bases). The CDR3 has 11 amino acids. Trimming took off 7 bases at V and 9 bases at J, with 15 bases between the two ends. Germline-derived CDR1 and CDR2 are SQVTM and ANQGSEA. The full variable domain, with the rest looked up from reference TRBV29-1 and TRBJ1-2, is SAVISQKPSRDICQRGTSLTIQCQVDSQVTMMFWYRQQPGQSLTLIATANQGSEATYESGFVIDKFPISRPNLTFSTLTVSNMSPEDSSIYLCSGGQGSSYTFGSGTRLTVV.

This sequence joins TRBV10-2 and TRBJ2-5; D is possibly TRBD1 (7 bases). The germline V gene has CDR1 WSHSY and CDR2 SAAADI. The CDR3 is 17 residues long. Between the trimmed V and J ends, which lost 2 bases and 5 bases, there was a span of 21 bases. In nucleotides, the CDR3 is TGCGCCAGCAGTGAGCCTTTACAGGGGAGGTCCAGGGAGACCCAGTACTTC. It encodes CASSEPLQGRSRETQYF.

In this sample, this clonotype turned up a few times. The V call is TRBV20-1, the J call TRBJ2-1; 15 bases are a match to TRBD2. The germline gives CDR1 DFQATT, CDR2 SNEGSKA (reference sequence). This CDR3 comprises 18 residues. The V and J ends lost 0 bases and 5 bases, in that order; junction bases with no gene match: 8. The CDR3 DNA reads as TGCAGTGCTAGAGATCAGGGACTAGCGGGAGGCAGACACAATGAGCAGTTCTTC. It translates to CSARDQGLAGGRHNEQFF.

The chain is built from TRBV7-9 and TRBJ1-1; 7 bases are a match to TRBD1. Germline loops: CDR1 SEHNR, CDR2 FQNEAQ (reference sequence). The ends lost 1 base at V and 4 bases at J; junction bases unmatched: 3. CDR3 length equals 14 residues. The DNA for the CDR3 is TGTGCCAGCAGCTTAGAGGGGGCGGTCACTGAAGCTTTCTTT. Translating gives CASSLEGAVTEAFF.

Remarks on this clonotype: At one of its ends the junction is not consistent with the germline gene, which may arise from a read error. The genes are TRBV7-7 and TRBJ2-1; D not resolved. Germline CDR1 and CDR2: SSHAT and FNYEAQ (reference sequence). The CDR3 sequence is 17 residues long. CDR3 region: CASSSGLLTGNYNEQFF. CDR3 nucleotides: TGTGCTAGCAGCTCCGGCCTATTGACGGGCAACTACAATGAGCAGTTCTTC. Full variable domain (rest looked up from reference TRBV7-7 and TRBJ2-1): GAGVSQSPRYKVTKRGQDVTLRCDPISSHATLYWYQQALGQGPEFLTYFNYEAQPDKSGLPSDRFSAERPEGSISTLTIQRTEQRDSAMYRCASSSGLLTGNYNEQFFGPGTRLTVL.

This clonotype was seen more than once but under ten times. The CDR3 region is CASSSSGLPYEQYF. DNA of the CDR3: TGTGCCAGCAGCTCTAGCGGTCTGCCCTACGAGCAGTACTTC. The V gene is TRBV5-5, the J gene TRBJ2-7, with 7 bases aligning to TRBD2. There are 14 residues in the CDR3. Germline CDR1 is SGHKS and CDR2 is YYEKEE (reference sequence). V lost 3 bases to trimming and J lost 2 bases; unmatched junction nucleotides: 5.

This clonotype was counted a few times. The J gene is TRBJ1-5, the V gene TRBV3-1, with no clear D. The length of the CDR3 is 13 residues. Per germline, CDR1 LGHDT and CDR2 YNNKEL (reference sequence). V lost 2 bases, J lost 0 bases, and 2 bases lay in between. The CDR3 sequence: CASSQRSNQPQHF. The CDR3 DNA reads TGTGCCAGCAGCCAACGTAGCAATCAGCCCCAGCATTTT. The full variable domain, with the rest looked up from reference TRBV3-1 and TRBJ1-5, is DTAVSQTPKYLVTQMGNDKSIKCEQNLGHDTMYWYKQDSKKFLKIMFSYNNKELIINETVPNRFSPKSPDKAHLNLHINSLELGDSAVYFCASSQRSNQPQHFGDGTRLSIL.

The chain carries TRBV5-1 and TRBJ1-2, with TRBD1 matching 7 bases. Germline V lookup: CDR1 SGHRS, CDR2 YFSETQ. V shed 7 bases and J 0 bases; nucleotides not matched to a gene: 6. The CDR3 spans 14 residues. The CDR3 DNA follows: TGCGCCAGCCGTCCCGGGACAGCTAACTATGGCTACACCTTC. Translated, it gives CASRPGTANYGYTF.

The chain recombines TRBV5-4 with TRBJ1-2; D gene uncertain. The CDR3 is 16 amino acids. Between the trimmed V and J ends, which lost 2 bases and 2 bases, there was a span of 16 bases. Germline assignment: CDR1 SGHNT and CDR2 YYREEE (reference sequence). CDR3 residues: CASSFGFVKLNYGYTF. CDR3 DNA sequence: TGTGCCAGCAGCTTTGGGTTTGTCAAGCTAAACTATGGCTACACCTTC. Variable domain in full (rest from reference TRBV5-4 and TRBJ1-2): ETGVTQSPTHLIKTRGQQVTLRCSSQSGHNTVSWYQQALGQGPQFIFQYYREEENGRGNFPPRFSGLQFPNYSSELNVNALELDDSALYLCASSFGFVKLNYGYTFGSGTRLTVV.

This clonotype was found a few times. The chain carries TRBV7-2 and TRBJ2-7, with D maybe TRBD1 (6 bases). The CDR3 runs 16 residues. V gave up 7 bases and J gave up 2 bases, with 21 bases separating them. Germline CDR1 is SGHTA and CDR2 is FQGNSA. CDR3: CASTPPNRASTYEQYF. CDR3 in DNA: TGTGCCAGCACCCCACCGAACAGGGCAAGTACCTACGAGCAGTACTTC.

The chain uses TRBV25-1 and TRBJ2-3; unclear D gene. The CDR3 spans 15 residues. CDR1 is MGHDK and CDR2 is SYGVNS in the germline V gene. V was trimmed by 4 bases and J by 4 bases, leaving 15 bases between them. CDR3 nucleotide sequence: TGTGCCAGCAGTGCCTCAGTGAGTGTCGCAGATACGCAGTATTTT. Translation gives CASSASVSVADTQYF. The full variable domain, with the rest looked up from reference TRBV25-1 and TRBJ2-3, is EADIYQTPRYLVIGTGKKITLECSQTMGHDKMYWYQQDPGMELHLIHYSYGVNSTEKGDLSSESTVSRIRTEHFPLTLESARPSHTSQYLCASSASVSVADTQYFGPGTRLTVL.

This rearrangement joins TRBV30 to TRBJ2-4, with 9 bases matching TRBD2. CDR3 length: 17 amino acids. Germline CDR1 and CDR2: GTSNPN and SVGIG (reference sequence). V gave up 1 base and J gave up 0 bases; unmatched junction bases: 7. CDR3 nucleotides: TGTGCCTGGAGTGCCCTTAGCGGGAGAGCAGCCAAAAACATTCAGTACTTC. It translates to CAWSALSGRAAKNIQYF.

This clonotype was detected only a few times. The V gene is TRBV6-1, the J gene TRBJ1-5, with D unresolved. Germline-derived CDR1 and CDR2 are MNHNS and SASEGT. The CDR3 totals 15 residues. Trimming took off 3 bases at V and 0 bases at J, with 9 bases between the two ends. CDR3 in DNA: TGTGCCAGCAGTGATCCTAGTGATAGCAATCAGCCCCAGCATTTT. It codes for CASSDPSDSNQPQHF.

The genes are TRBV15 and TRBJ1-2; D unclear. V was trimmed by 4 bases and J by 4 bases, leaving 10 bases between them. The germline CDR1 and CDR2 sequences are LNHNV and YYDKDF (reference sequence). The CDR3 is made up of 13 amino acids. This CDR3 reads CATSIGGAYGYTF. The CDR3 DNA is TGTGCCACCAGCATTGGCGGAGCCTATGGCTACACCTTC.

The chain joins TRBV30 to TRBJ2-7; TRBD1 is a possible D gene (6 bases). Germline lookup yields CDR1 GTSNPN and CDR2 SVGIG (reference sequence). V lost 0 bases to trimming and J lost 7 bases, with 7 bases between them. The CDR3 consists of 11 residues. In DNA, the CDR3 is TGTGCCTGGAGTGTAAGGGGGGAGCAGTACTTC. Protein sequence: CAWSVRGEQYF.

This clonotype has just a few counts. The J gene is TRBJ2-5, the V gene TRBV7-9; 11 bases fit TRBD1. This CDR3 comprises 14 residues. V gave up 4 bases and J gave up 5 bases; unmatched junction bases: 3. In germline, CDR1 is SEHNR, CDR2 FQNEAQ (reference sequence). The CDR3 is CASSYGQGAETQYF. CDR3 DNA sequence: TGTGCCAGCAGCTATGGACAGGGGGCCGAGACCCAGTACTTC.

Only a few counts were recorded for this clonotype. The chain uses TRBV4-3 and TRBJ2-3; perhaps TRBD2 as D (6 bases). This CDR3 contains 15 residues. The ends were cut back, 0 bases at V and 5 bases at J, with 12 bases in the middle. Germline CDR1 is LGHNA and CDR2 is YSLEER. CDR3 sequence reads: CASSQEGGTGDTQYF. In DNA form, the CDR3 reads TGCGCCAGCAGCCAAGAGGGAGGAACTGGAGATACGCAGTATTTT.

This clonotype turned up a few times. The CDR3 region is CASSLAGQKNTEAFF. The CDR3 bases are TGCGCCAGCAGCTTGGCGGGACAAAAGAACACTGAAGCTTTCTTT. This rearrangement joins TRBV5-1 to TRBJ1-1, with D perhaps matching TRBD1 (6 bases). Trimming removed 0 bases at V and 1 base at J, with 10 bases between. The V gene's germline CDR1 is SGHRS and CDR2 YFSETQ. The CDR3 consists of 15 residues.

This sequence joins TRBV7-9 and TRBJ2-2; a possible D gene is TRBD2 (6 bases). This CDR3 spans 16 amino acids. The V and J ends lost 8 bases and 2 bases respectively, with 18 bases between them. Germline CDR1 reads SEHNR; CDR2 reads FQNEAQ (reference sequence). CDR3 bases: TGTGCCAGCTCCTTAGGTAGCGGCTATAACACCGGGGAGCTGTTTTTT. Protein product: CASSLGSGYNTGELFF.

This clonotype turned up a few times. J is TRBJ2-3 and V is TRBV20-1; D tentatively reads TRBD1 or TRBD2 (5 bases each). Germline V lookup: CDR1 DFQATT, CDR2 SNEGSKA (reference sequence). This CDR3 contains 14 residues. V was cut by 2 bases and J by 2 bases, with 11 bases left in between. CDR3 loop: CSARRRGATDTQYF. The CDR3 nucleotides are TGCAGTGCTAGACGAAGGGGAGCCACAGATACGCAGTATTTT.

This clonotype occurred many times. This chain uses TRBV6-2 or TRBV6-3 with TRBJ1-1, with D uncertain. This CDR3 region has 13 residues. CDR1 MNHEY and CDR2 SVGEGT come from the germline V gene. V lost 0 bases, J lost 8 bases, and 10 bases lay in between. CDR3 nucleotides: TGTGCCAGCAGTTACTCTGGCCGAACCGAAGCTTTCTTT. This codes for CASSYSGRTEAFF.

In this sample, this clonotype turned up a few times. The chain combines TRBV7-8 with TRBJ2-5; D call uncertain. V gave up 5 bases and J gave up 2 bases, with 12 bases separating them. This CDR3 comprises 14 residues. CDR1 is SGHVS and CDR2 is FQNEAQ in the germline V gene. Here the CDR3 DNA reads TGTGCCAGCAGCCTACGGACCAAGCAAGAGACCCAGTACTTC. Its protein is CASSLRTKQETQYF.

The V and J genes are TRBV12-3 or TRBV12-4 and TRBJ2-1; 9 bases line up with TRBD1. The CDR3 covers 14 residues. The J segment lost 4 bases and the V segment lost 6 bases, leaving 4 bases of the junction unmatched. The CDR3 region has the DNA TGTGCCAGCAGGGACAGGGGCGGTTACAATGAGCAGTTCTTC. This translates into CASRDRGGYNEQFF.